This is a list of T cell receptor beta chains from one sample in a study of blood T cell repertoires in COVID-19. Sequencing used immunoSEQ multiplex PCR; TCRdb keeps in-frame clones, though not all of them. Among 180,000 or so clones, roughly 76% were seen once, and the ten largest hold roughly 8.8%. The sequenced sample was peripheral blood. These receptors were collected from a woman aged 45-59 years with active or convalescent COVID-19. The CDR3 runs from the conserved cysteine through the conserved F or W. A D gene is named only where the DNA matches it firmly. Clone size is shown for a subset of rows, as once, few, many or a class of expanded clone.

d_call: -
j_call: TRBJ1-3
v_call: TRBV30
clone_size: -
cdr3_nt: TGTGCCTGGAGCGCCGGGGGTGCTGGAAACACCATATATTTT
cdr3_aa: CAWSAGGAGNTIYF

d_call: TRBD2
j_call: TRBJ2-1
v_call: TRBV5-1
clone_size: -
cdr3_nt: TGCGCCAGCAGCTTCCCGGGGGGGCTGAGCTCCTACAATGAGCAGTTCTTC
cdr3_aa: CASSFPGGLSSYNEQFF

d_call: -
j_call: TRBJ1-1
v_call: TRBV6-5
clone_size: few
cdr3_nt: TGTGCCAGCAGTCGGGGGGACACTGAAGCTTTCTTT
cdr3_aa: CASSRGDTEAFF

d_call: TRBD1
j_call: TRBJ1-2
v_call: TRBV7-8
clone_size: -
cdr3_nt: TGTGCCAGCAGCTTAGCTGGGACAGGGACAGGCTACACCTTC
cdr3_aa: CASSLAGTGTGYTF

d_call: TRBD1
j_call: TRBJ2-5
v_call: TRBV28
clone_size: -
cdr3_nt: TGTGCCAGCAGCCCGGACAGGGCCCGGCAAGAGACCCAGTACTTC
cdr3_aa: CASSPDRARQETQYF

d_call: -
j_call: TRBJ1-4
v_call: TRBV6-6
clone_size: -
cdr3_nt: TGTGCCAGCAGTTACTCCGGGGGTAATGAAAAACTGTTTTTT
cdr3_aa: CASSYSGGNEKLFF

d_call: -
j_call: TRBJ1-6
v_call: TRBV28
clone_size: -
cdr3_nt: TGTGCCAGCAGTTCCCACAGCTACGTCTTTAATTCACCCCTCCACTTT
cdr3_aa: CASSSHSYVFNSPLHF

d_call: TRBD1
j_call: TRBJ1-1
v_call: TRBV7-8
clone_size: few
cdr3_nt: TGTGCCAGCAGCTTAGCCGGCCAGGGGGCCGCTGAAGCTTTCTTT
cdr3_aa: CASSLAGQGAAEAFF

d_call: TRBD1
j_call: TRBJ1-2
v_call: TRBV7-2
clone_size: -
cdr3_nt: TGTGCCAGCAGTTTAGACAGGGACATTGGCTACACCTTC
cdr3_aa: CASSLDRDIGYTF

d_call: -
j_call: TRBJ2-2
v_call: TRBV2
clone_size: -
cdr3_nt: TGTGCCAGCAGTAAGCAGGGGCATACCGGGGAGCTGTTTTTT
cdr3_aa: CASSKQGHTGELFF

d_call: TRBD2
j_call: TRBJ2-1
v_call: TRBV20-1
clone_size: -
cdr3_nt: TGCAGTGCAAGTACGGGACTAGCGGGGCAGTTCTTC
cdr3_aa: CSASTGLAGQFF

d_call: -
j_call: TRBJ2-7
v_call: TRBV4-1
clone_size: many
cdr3_nt: TGCGCCAGCAGCCCGGAACAGGGAAGGTCCTACGAGCAGTACTTC
cdr3_aa: CASSPEQGRSYEQYF

d_call: TRBD1
j_call: TRBJ1-1
v_call: TRBV30
clone_size: -
cdr3_nt: TGTGCCTGGAGAGTGGCAGGGGGCACTGAAGCTTTCTTT
cdr3_aa: CAWRVAGGTEAFF

d_call: -
j_call: TRBJ2-1
v_call: TRBV28
clone_size: -
cdr3_nt: TGTGCCAGCAGTTCCCGACAGCTGGATGAGCAGTTCTTC
cdr3_aa: CASSSRQLDEQFF

d_call: TRBD2
j_call: TRBJ2-7
v_call: TRBV10-3
clone_size: few
cdr3_nt: TGTGCCATCAGTGAGTCGATTCTAGCGGGTTACGAGCAGTACTTC
cdr3_aa: CAISESILAGYEQYF

d_call: -
j_call: TRBJ1-1
v_call: TRBV10-3
clone_size: few
cdr3_nt: TGTGCCATCAGCGCCGAAGGGGGGGGCACTGAAGCTTTCTTT
cdr3_aa: CAISAEGGGTEAFF

d_call: -
j_call: TRBJ2-7
v_call: TRBV28
clone_size: once
cdr3_nt: TGTGCCAGCAGTTTGGGAGGAGGGGGCCCCTGGGACGAGCAGTACTTC
cdr3_aa: CASSLGGGGPWDEQYF

d_call: TRBD2
j_call: TRBJ2-5
v_call: TRBV30
clone_size: -
cdr3_nt: TGTGCCTGGAGTGTGGGACTAGCGGCCCCCGAGACCCAGTACTTC
cdr3_aa: CAWSVGLAAPETQYF

d_call: -
j_call: TRBJ2-3
v_call: TRBV9
clone_size: once
cdr3_nt: TGTGCCAGCAGCCGCGGTACAGATACGCAGTATTTT
cdr3_aa: CASSRGTDTQYF

d_call: -
j_call: TRBJ2-2
v_call: TRBV21-1
clone_size: once
cdr3_nt: TGTGCCAGCAGCAAAAAAAATGGTCACCGGGACTGGGGGATCTCCGGGGAGCTGTTTTTT
cdr3_aa: CASSKKNGHRDWGISGELFF

d_call: TRBD1
j_call: TRBJ2-7
v_call: TRBV6-4
clone_size: -
cdr3_nt: TGTGCCAGCAGCCAAATCGACAGGGCCCACTCCTACGAGCAGTACTTC
cdr3_aa: CASSQIDRAHSYEQYF

d_call: -
j_call: TRBJ2-3
v_call: TRBV10-3
clone_size: -
cdr3_nt: TGTGCCATCTCGGGCGGGTCTAGCACAGATACGCAGTATTTT
cdr3_aa: CAISGGSSTDTQYF

d_call: -
j_call: TRBJ1-5
v_call: TRBV6-5
clone_size: few
cdr3_nt: TGTGCCAGCAGGACAGGCGGTCAGCCCCAGCATTTT
cdr3_aa: CASRTGGQPQHF

d_call: TRBD2
j_call: TRBJ2-5
v_call: TRBV7-7
clone_size: -
cdr3_nt: TGTGCCAGCAGCCCCAACCTAGCGGGAGATGAGACCCAGTACTTC
cdr3_aa: CASSPNLAGDETQYF